The rows below give T cell receptor beta chains drawn from one sample of a study of T cells in localized non-small cell lung cancer. TCRdb's copy holds only in-frame clones and misses some; the assay was immunoSEQ multiplex PCR. The data hold about 70,000 clones, with roughly 90% observed a single time. Here the sequenced sample was peripheral blood, taken before any cancer treatment. All receptors derive from an older male donor with stage III squamous cell lung carcinoma. The conserved cysteine and the conserved F or W are not part of the CDR3 here. The order of the fields is V gene, CDR3 protein.

TRBV6-1,ASSAGTGRY
TRBV4-3,ASSQAHSKMNTEAF
TRBV2,ASIKQGAANEKLF
TRBV30,AWGTGSTDTQY
TRBV4-2,ASSPQAGNTEAF
TRBV5-6,ASSRWDALGYNSPLH
TRBV5-1,ASSLDGQRGTDTQY
TRBV5-1,ASSLAAGAHTGELF
TRBV9,ASSVAPGGLLGETQY
TRBV4-1,ASSQDRDHRPQH
TRBV21-1,ASWREGSNYGYT
TRBV19,ASSPRLAGGDKNIQY
TRBV18,ASSTQASDYGYT
TRBV11-2,ASSPKGGQETQY
TRBV6-5,ASSVQDHYGYT
TRBV5-6,ASSPIGRMNTEAF
TRBV18,ASSPLAPVGNQPQH
TRBV19,ASSPWAPSRAQF
TRBV7-2,ASSYRSGQGVAF
TRBV19,ASSKGDSLANYGYT
TRBV5-5,ASSPGQGDQPQH
TRBV28,ASSPRQGSPRNSPLH
TRBV6-5,ASSGTGIPGELF
TRBV11-2,ASSLVSRNYEQY
TRBV18,ASSPQGRLTNYGYT
TRBV9,ASSVTATKNIQY
TRBV6-5,ASRLTATNEKLF
TRBV15,ATSRDRSGRGGSPLH
TRBV6-1,ASSEVISRELF
TRBV28,ASGPLVPAEAF
TRBV5-6,ASSVVGVGYT
TRBV7-8,ASSRDRSVETQY
TRBV28,ASSSHRAGGKTDTQY
TRBV7-9,ASSLGPGTGYNEQF
TRBV4-2,ASSTRGNGANVLT
TRBV6-5,ASSYRGGDTEAF
TRBV5-4,ASSLPYSPLH
TRBV4-1,ASSQGVGGFHDQAF
TRBV5-6,ASSFKTVNTEAF
TRBV2,ASRRDRGTNYGYT
TRBV2,ASSRASYGYT
TRBV29-1,SVGEGQETQY
TRBV5-1,ASSIDSRETYGYT
TRBV30,AWTKRGLFSNGYT
TRBV2,ASSRTSNSNQPQH
TRBV6-5,ASTRQETQY
TRBV7-9,ASSLVTGRSTDTQY
TRBV2,ASGMGQFREQY
TRBV6-5,ASSYLGTAQSEAF
TRBV15,ATSSGTGNPGANVLT